Presented here are 21 T cell receptor beta chains from one specimen sequenced in a study of cytomegalovirus exposure and HLA in healthy donors. Produced via immunoSEQ multiplex PCR; TCRdb's table is partial and in-frame only. The sample lists 150,000 to 180,000 clones, approximately 86% occurring once. The sample comprised PBMCs. Receptors originate from a man younger than 35 in good health and CMV-seropositive.

The V gene is TRBV28, the J gene TRBJ1-2; no clear D gene. CDR1 is MDHEN, CDR2 SYDVKM, per germline. Trimming cost V 6 bases and J 1 base, with 3 bases left between them. This CDR3 region has 11 residues. CDR3 loop: CASSLNYGYTF. The CDR3 nucleotides read TGTGCCAGCAGCCTTAACTATGGCTACACCTTC.

This clone has just one count. The rearrangement uses TRBV30 and TRBJ1-3; 7 nucleotides agree with TRBD1. Germline V gives CDR1 GTSNPN, CDR2 SVGIG (reference sequence). The CDR3 is made up of 15 amino acids. The J segment lost 8 bases and the V segment lost 3 bases, leaving 13 bases of the junction unmatched. CDR3 region: CAWSALTGFGDTIYF. CDR3 DNA: TGTGCCTGGAGCGCCCTGACAGGGTTTGGGGACACCATATATTTT.

The chain joins TRBV18 to TRBJ1-4; TRBD1 matches 9 bases. The CDR3 has 14 residues. Germline assignment: CDR1 KGHSH and CDR2 LQKENI. After removal of 5 bases from V and 8 bases from J, the junction contained 6 bases not matched to a gene. CDR3 protein: CASSTGTGREKLFF. The CDR3 DNA reads TGTGCCAGCTCAACCGGGACAGGGCGAGAAAAACTGTTTTTT.

This clone was detected only a few times. The chain joins TRBV5-1 to TRBJ1-6, with D perhaps TRBD1 (5 bases). In germline, CDR1 is SGHRS, CDR2 YFSETQ. Trimming left V 0 bases short and J 5 bases short, with 12 bases between. The CDR3 spans 16 residues. This chain's CDR3 is CASSLGTGGNNSPLHF. The CDR3 DNA reads TGCGCCAGCAGCTTGGGTACGGGGGGTAATAATTCACCCCTCCACTTT.

The CDR3 reads CASSARLAGARNEQFF. CDR3 sequence (DNA): TGTGCCAGCAGCGCAAGACTAGCGGGAGCGAGGAATGAGCAGTTCTTC. The chain couples TRBV7-2 to TRBJ2-1; 12 nucleotides agree with TRBD2. Germline V gene data show CDR1 as SGHTA and CDR2 as FQGNSA. V trimming: 5 bases; J trimming: 7 bases; junction bases outside the gene matches: 9. The CDR3 length is 16 residues. Complete variable domain (other parts from reference TRBV7-2 and TRBJ2-1): GAGVSQSPSNKVTEKGKDVELRCDPISGHTALYWYRQSLGQGLEFLIYFQGNSAPDKSGLPSDRFSAERTGGSVSTLTIQRTQQEDSAVYLCASSARLAGARNEQFFGPGTRLTVL.

The chain couples TRBV6-1 to TRBJ2-5, with a weak D call TRBD1 (5 bases). CDR3 length: 12 amino acids. The germline gives CDR1 MNHNS, CDR2 SASEGT. The CDR3, as DNA: TGTGCGGGGCAGGAAACCCGGGAGACCCAGTACTTC. This codes for CAGQETRETQYF.

V and J are TRBV4-3 and TRBJ2-3; D is perhaps TRBD2 (6 bases). The CDR3 covers 11 residues. Germline CDR1 is LGHNA and CDR2 is YSLEER. V dropped 8 bases and J dropped 5 bases, with 8 bases sitting between them. CDR3 region: CASRAGDTQYF. DNA for the CDR3: TGCGCCAGCCGAGCGGGAGATACGCAGTATTTT.

In its sample, this clone was seen once. The chain uses TRBV15 and TRBJ2-7; tentative D call: TRBD2 (5 bases). CDR1 and CDR2 (germline): LNHNV, YYDKDF (reference sequence). The CDR3 loop spans 15 amino acids. The V gene lost 1 base and the J gene lost 3 bases, with 13 bases spanning the gap. The CDR3 region is CATSRGNSVCYEQYF. DNA of the CDR3: TGTGCCACCAGCAGAGGAAATAGCGTCTGCTACGAGCAGTACTTC.

The rearrangement uses TRBV28 and TRBJ1-5; TRBD1 matches at 7 bases. The CDR3 totals 18 residues. V dropped 7 bases and J dropped 7; count of bases not matched to a gene: 22. Per germline, CDR1 MDHEN and CDR2 SYDVKM. The CDR3 sequence is CASTTQGWGRQGVQPQHF. The DNA for the CDR3 is TGTGCCAGCACTACTCAAGGGTGGGGGAGACAGGGTGTGCAGCCCCAGCATTTT.

This chain joins TRBV15 and TRBJ2-1; 8 nucleotides match TRBD2. Germline V lookup: CDR1 LNHNV, CDR2 YYDKDF (reference sequence). The V gene end was trimmed by 4 bases and the J gene end by 7 bases; junction bases not matched to a gene: 15. There are 17 residues in the CDR3. CDR3 in amino acids: CATSILRRGAAENEQFF. The DNA of the CDR3 is TGTGCCACCAGCATCCTAAGGCGGGGGGCCGCGGAGAATGAGCAGTTCTTC.

The J gene is TRBJ2-3, the V gene TRBV5-6, with 7 bases that match TRBD2. J was trimmed by 2 bases and V by 0 bases; bases with no gene match: 12. Germline CDR1 SGHDT, CDR2 YYEEEE. CDR3 length equals 18 residues. The CDR3 DNA follows: TGTGCCAGCAGCTTGGTATATTCTGGCGGGGGTCTCACAGATACGCAGTATTTT. It encodes CASSLVYSGGGLTDTQYF.

This clone has a handful of counts. V gene TRBV10-2 combines with J gene TRBJ2-2; maybe TRBD2 (5 bases). CDR1 and CDR2 (germline): WSHSY, SAAADI. The CDR3 runs to 14 residues. V was shortened by 4 bases and J by 4 bases, with 10 bases between the two germline ends. The CDR3 sequence is CASSGATSTGELFF. DNA of the CDR3: TGCGCCAGCAGTGGGGCCACTAGCACCGGGGAGCTGTTTTTT.

The chain joins TRBV7-9 to TRBJ1-1; D is perhaps TRBD1 (5 bases). This CDR3 contains 16 residues. V was cut by 0 bases and J by 1 base, with 12 bases left in between. In germline, CDR1 is SEHNR, CDR2 FQNEAQ (reference sequence). CDR3 nucleotides: TGTGCCAGCAGCTTAGCTTTTGGCAGGGAGAACACTGAAGCTTTCTTT. Protein product: CASSLAFGRENTEAFF.

The rearrangement uses TRBV4-1 and TRBJ2-7; 12 bases align to TRBD2. Per germline, CDR1 MGHRA and CDR2 YSYEKL. The CDR3 has 15 amino acids. The junction had 5 bases not matched to a gene; V was cut back by 3 bases and J by 5 bases. The CDR3 DNA is TGCGCCAGCAGCCATATGACTAGCGGGGGCCACGAGCAGTACTTC. Translating it yields CASSHMTSGGHEQYF.

The chain combines TRBV20-1 with TRBJ2-3; D gene ambiguous. CDR3 length: 10 residues. Germline CDR1 reads DFQATT; CDR2 reads SNEGSKA (reference sequence). The V end lost 6 bases, the J end lost 7 bases, and 8 bases lay between the germline ends. The CDR3 protein is CSAVSYTQYF. In nucleotides, the CDR3 is TGCAGTGCCGTGTCTTATACGCAGTATTTT.

The rearrangement uses TRBV6-5 and TRBJ2-3; a weak D match, TRBD1 (6 bases). The V end lost 5 bases, the J end lost 4 bases, and 16 bases lay between the germline ends. Per the germline V gene, CDR1 is MNHEY and CDR2 is SVGAGI. The CDR3 sequence is 15 residues long. The CDR3 sequence: CASSLGGARADTQYF. CDR3 in DNA: TGTGCCAGCAGTCTAGGGGGAGCTAGGGCAGATACGCAGTATTTT.

This clone came up once. The V call is TRBV2, the J call TRBJ1-5; unclear D gene. Germline V gives CDR1 SNHLY, CDR2 FYNNEI. CDR3 length equals 14 residues. V was trimmed by 6 bases and J by 7 bases, leaving 16 bases between them. The CDR3 loop reads CASSPVGTGQPQHF. CDR3 in DNA: TGTGCCAGCAGCCCCGTTGGAACGGGACAGCCCCAGCATTTT.

The chain joins TRBV27 to TRBJ2-1; 8 nucleotides agree with TRBD2. This CDR3 has 18 residues. Trimming took 5 bases from V and 7 from J; bases not matched to a gene: 19. Germline CDR1 reads MNHEY; CDR2 reads SMNVEV (reference sequence). Here the CDR3 reads CASSPTHGEAGVRNEQFF. Here the CDR3 DNA reads TGTGCCAGCAGTCCTACCCATGGCGAAGCGGGAGTGAGGAATGAGCAGTTCTTC.

The chain recombines TRBV6-5 with TRBJ2-1, with D possibly TRBD2 on 6 matching bases. The CDR3 runs 15 residues. V dropped 2 bases and J dropped 3 bases, with 11 bases sitting between them. The V gene's germline CDR1 is MNHEY and CDR2 SVGAGI. The CDR3 protein is CASSYGDSGYNEQFF. DNA of the CDR3: TGTGCCAGCAGTTACGGGGATAGCGGCTACAATGAGCAGTTCTTC.

The rearrangement joins TRBV30 to TRBJ1-2, with unresolved D. V was clipped by 0 bases and J by 0 bases, with 11 bases between them. The CDR3 extends over 15 amino acids. CDR1 GTSNPN and CDR2 SVGIG come from the germline V gene (reference sequence). The CDR3 sequence: CAWSVRDFTNYGYTF. The DNA for the CDR3 is TGTGCCTGGAGTGTACGAGACTTTACTAACTATGGCTACACCTTC.

The chain employs TRBV30 and TRBJ2-2; 12 bases agree with TRBD2. Per germline, CDR1 GTSNPN and CDR2 SVGIG (reference sequence). This CDR3 region has 16 residues. Germline trimming cut 1 base from V and 4 bases from J; bases unmatched to any gene: 4. The CDR3 DNA is TGTGCCTGGAGTGGACTAGCGGGAGTCCTCACCGGGGAGCTGTTTTTT. Translation: CAWSGLAGVLTGELFF.